The clone carrying this TCR beta chain came up many times. The antigen is undetermined. The entry originates in a study of neurological immune-mediated disorders. Noted time point: longitudinal time-point 3. General study findings and limits: The absence of any CDR3 amino acid sequence shared by expanded clones across subjects suggests that repertoires were private in all groups. The greatest degree of TCR clonal expansion was observed in HTLV-1-associated myelopathy, with the lowest in multiple sclerosis, below that of healthy controls.

Using its own MiXCR run on the 5' RACE reads, TCRdb lists one record per CDR3 protein. There are around 53,000 distinct CDR3 sequences in the sample; roughly 8.4% occur only once, and roughly 2% lies in the top ten. The length of the CDR3 is 15 residues. Germline V gene sequence: CDR1 SEHNR, CDR2 FQNEAQ (reference sequence). Trimming cost V 6 bases and J 7 bases, with 19 bases left between them. Sequencing used PBMCs. The chain links TRBV7-9 to TRBJ2-1; the D gene is possibly TRBD2 (6 bases). The clonotype was recovered from a woman in her thirties or forties in good health. The CDR3 loop is CASSLPGRGFNEQFF. The CDR3 nucleotides are TGTGCCAGCAGTCTCCCCGGGCGGGGATTTAATGAGCAGTTCTTC.